A selection of T cell receptor beta chains follows, all from one sample in a study of PD-1 blockade in classical Hodgkin lymphoma. Generated by immunoSEQ multiplex PCR, the TCRdb table keeps only in-frame clones and is missing some. Among tens of thousands of clones listed, about 64% were seen once. The sequencing used peripheral blood mononuclear cells (PBMCs), collected at baseline. These receptors all stem from a human donor with classical Hodgkin lymphoma. Each CDR3 is given without its conserved first and last residue. D genes are given only for firm matches.

CDR3aa | j_gene | d_gene | v_gene
AWGRSRKTGELF | TRBJ2-2 | . | TRBV30
ASSFPDTQY | TRBJ2-3 | . | TRBV7-8
ASSLASGLDTQY | TRBJ2-3 | . | TRBV7-9
ASSPDSIYEQY | TRBJ2-7 | . | TRBV7-9
ASSGREDHVEQY | TRBJ2-7 | TRBD2 | TRBV9
ASSFDPFVVGRQGGHEQY | TRBJ2-7 | TRBD1 | TRBV11-3
ASSLETGGNEQF | TRBJ2-1 | TRBD1 | TRBV27
ASSVAGTGRNEQF | TRBJ2-1 | TRBD1 | TRBV9
ASSGTGYGYT | TRBJ1-2 | TRBD1 | TRBV2
ASGGGGNEKLF | TRBJ1-4 | . | TRBV2
ASQGGGQGRNYGYT | TRBJ1-2 | TRBD1 | TRBV28
ASSLSSGFSYEQY | TRBJ2-7 | TRBD2 | TRBV11-2
ASNRLTGGYEQY | TRBJ2-7 | TRBD2 | TRBV27
ASSFEDRRMETQY | TRBJ2-5 | TRBD1 | TRBV7-9
ASSQVGRSETQY | TRBJ2-5 | . | TRBV4-1
ASSFPGPYEQY | TRBJ2-7 | . | TRBV28
ASSLVSNTEAF | TRBJ1-1 | . | TRBV6-6
ATYNPTYGYT | TRBJ1-2 | . | TRBV25-1
ASSPGGQRALTEAF | TRBJ1-1 | . | TRBV28
ASTLTDRKRETQY | TRBJ2-5 | . | TRBV28
ASRSPGGPGNQPQH | TRBJ1-5 | TRBD1 | TRBV19
ASRPTGASYGYT | TRBJ1-2 | . | TRBV11-2
ASSWVPPYNEQF | TRBJ2-1 | . | TRBV27
ASSADRGWETQY | TRBJ2-5 | TRBD1 | TRBV9
SADPGETQY | TRBJ2-5 | . | TRBV20-1
TSSQDGTAPYEQY | TRBJ2-7 | . | TRBV1
ASNRVLSFSYNEQF | TRBJ2-1 | . | TRBV2
ASREDRGSANYGYT | TRBJ1-2 | TRBD1 | TRBV5-4
ASSQEGDLAGPRKEQY | TRBJ2-7 | . | TRBV4-1
ASSPGTGGNTEAF | TRBJ1-1 | TRBD1 | TRBV18
ASHDRGRIYNEQF | TRBJ2-1 | TRBD1 | TRBV19
ASSEGQGYGYT | TRBJ1-2 | TRBD1 | TRBV5-1
ASSDRFGPMNTEAF | TRBJ1-1 | . | TRBV25-1
ASSPSTGNNQPQH | TRBJ1-5 | . | TRBV18
ASSLVGYSNQPQH | TRBJ1-5 | . | TRBV5-8
ASSPNRGLSEQY | TRBJ2-7 | TRBD1 | TRBV7-9
ASSFSVSSYNEQF | TRBJ2-1 | . | TRBV11-2
ASSEWTSGSRETQY | TRBJ2-5 | TRBD2 | TRBV25-1
ASLTTVLYGYT | TRBJ1-2 | . | TRBV5-6
ASSPIPGQDSYEQY | TRBJ2-7 | . | TRBV7-9
ASSRGGQYEKLF | TRBJ1-4 | TRBD1 | TRBV28
ACRRGQIETQY | TRBJ2-5 | . | TRBV10-3
ASSAGTTYNSPLH | TRBJ1-6 | . | TRBV10-1
ASSFRDSYNEQF | TRBJ2-1 | TRBD1 | TRBV5-4
ASSLGPGIRQPQH | TRBJ1-5 | . | TRBV5-6
ASSLVYEQY | TRBJ2-7 | . | TRBV28
ASSLPGPYTEAF | TRBJ1-1 | . | TRBV6-5
ASSLAQPAHGNTIY | TRBJ1-3 | . | TRBV7-6
ASSTTWTGVYGYT | TRBJ1-2 | TRBD1 | TRBV19
ASATGTPYSGANVLT | TRBJ2-6 | . | TRBV19
SAYSGTTYEQY | TRBJ2-7 | TRBD2 | TRBV29-1
ASSYEGYSYNEQF | TRBJ2-1 | . | TRBV6-6
ASSQASGQGDFEQY | TRBJ2-7 | TRBD1 | TRBV4-3
ASSLQGSGNTIY | TRBJ1-3 | . | TRBV11-2
ASSEVRGIDTQY | TRBJ2-3 | . | TRBV6-1